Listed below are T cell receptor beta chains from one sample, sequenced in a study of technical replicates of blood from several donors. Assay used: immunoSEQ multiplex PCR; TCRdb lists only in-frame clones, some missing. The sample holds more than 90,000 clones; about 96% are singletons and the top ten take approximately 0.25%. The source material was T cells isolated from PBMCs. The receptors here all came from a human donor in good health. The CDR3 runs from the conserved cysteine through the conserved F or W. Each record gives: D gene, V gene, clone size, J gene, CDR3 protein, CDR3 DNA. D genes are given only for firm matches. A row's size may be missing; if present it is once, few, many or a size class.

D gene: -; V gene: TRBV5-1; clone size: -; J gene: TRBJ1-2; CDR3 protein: CASSLAGPYYGYTF; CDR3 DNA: TGCGCCAGCAGCTTGGCTGGGCCTTACTATGGCTACACCTTC
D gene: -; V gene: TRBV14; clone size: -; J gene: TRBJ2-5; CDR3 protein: CASSQGTRVGETQYF; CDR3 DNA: TGTGCCAGCAGCCAAGGCACGAGGGTGGGAGAGACCCAGTACTTC
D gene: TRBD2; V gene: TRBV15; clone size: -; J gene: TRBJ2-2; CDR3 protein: CATSSRLAANTGELFF; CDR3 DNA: TGTGCCACCAGCTCGCGACTAGCCGCGAACACCGGGGAGCTGTTTTTT
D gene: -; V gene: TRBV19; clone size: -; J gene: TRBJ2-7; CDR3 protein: CASSINRDKNEQYF; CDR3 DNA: TGTGCCAGTAGTATCAACAGGGACAAGAACGAGCAGTACTTC
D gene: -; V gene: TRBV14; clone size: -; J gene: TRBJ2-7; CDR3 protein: CASSQGQAGSYEQYF; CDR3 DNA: TGTGCCAGCAGCCAAGGGCAGGCCGGTTCCTACGAGCAGTACTTC
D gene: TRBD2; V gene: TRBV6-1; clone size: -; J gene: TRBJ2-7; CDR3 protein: CASSETSASYEQYF; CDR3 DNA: TGTGCCAGCAGTGAAACTAGCGCTTCCTACGAGCAGTACTTC
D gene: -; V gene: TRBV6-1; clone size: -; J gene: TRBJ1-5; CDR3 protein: CASSEDDRPQEPQHF; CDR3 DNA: TGTGCCAGCAGTGAAGACGACAGGCCTCAGGAGCCCCAGCATTTT
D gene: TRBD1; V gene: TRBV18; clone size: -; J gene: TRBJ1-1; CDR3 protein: CASSSPGQRNTEAFF; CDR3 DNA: TGTGCCAGCTCATCACCGGGACAGAGGAACACTGAAGCTTTCTTT
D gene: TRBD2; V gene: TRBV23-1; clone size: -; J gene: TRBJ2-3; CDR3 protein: CASSQFRTSGNDTQYF; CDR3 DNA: TGCGCCAGCAGTCAATTCAGGACTAGCGGGAATGATACGCAGTATTTT
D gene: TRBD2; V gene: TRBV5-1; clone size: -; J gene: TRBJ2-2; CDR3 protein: CASSNGGLADNTGELFF; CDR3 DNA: TGCGCCAGCAGCAACGGGGGACTAGCGGACAACACCGGGGAGCTGTTTTTT
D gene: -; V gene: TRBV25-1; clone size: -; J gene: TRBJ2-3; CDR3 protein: CASSDRLGGATQYF; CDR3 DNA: TGTGCCAGCAGTGATCGTCTGGGGGGAGCTACGCAGTATTTT
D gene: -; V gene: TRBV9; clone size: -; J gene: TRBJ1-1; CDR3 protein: CASSVGGRETEAFF; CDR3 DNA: TGTGCCAGCAGCGTTGGAGGCCGGGAGACTGAAGCTTTCTTT
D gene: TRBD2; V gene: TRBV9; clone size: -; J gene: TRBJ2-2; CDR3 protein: CASSVLSRGSGPGELFF; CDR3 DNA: TGTGCCAGCAGCGTATTGTCGCGCGGTAGCGGGCCCGGGGAGCTGTTTTTT
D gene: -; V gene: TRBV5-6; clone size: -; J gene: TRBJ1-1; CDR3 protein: CASSLAGRGITEAFF; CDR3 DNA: TGTGCCAGCAGCTTGGCCGGGCGGGGGATCACTGAAGCTTTCTTT
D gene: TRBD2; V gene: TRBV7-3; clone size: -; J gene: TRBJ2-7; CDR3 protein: CASSLLAGGSYEQYF; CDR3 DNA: TGTGCCAGCAGCCTTCTAGCGGGGGGTTCCTACGAGCAGTACTTC
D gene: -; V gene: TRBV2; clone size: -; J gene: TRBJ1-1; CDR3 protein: CASSTGSDTEAFF; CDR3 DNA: TGTGCCAGCAGCACAGGTTCCGACACTGAAGCTTTCTTT
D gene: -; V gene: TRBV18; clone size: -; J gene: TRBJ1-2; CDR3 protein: CASSPGLGDYGYTF; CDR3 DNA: TGTGCCAGCTCACCAGGTTTAGGGGACTATGGCTACACCTTC
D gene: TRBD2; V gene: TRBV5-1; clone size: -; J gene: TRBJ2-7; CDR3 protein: CASRPTSTSVYEQYF; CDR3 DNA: TGCGCCAGCAGGCCAACCTCGACTAGCGTCTACGAGCAGTACTTC
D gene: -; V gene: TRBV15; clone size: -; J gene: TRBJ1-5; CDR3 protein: CATSRELGQINQPQHF; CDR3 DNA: TGTGCCACCAGCAGAGAACTAGGACAGATCAATCAGCCCCAGCATTTT
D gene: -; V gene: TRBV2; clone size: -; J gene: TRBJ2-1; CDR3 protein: CASGSNSYNEQFF; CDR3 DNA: TGTGCCAGCGGGAGTAACAGCTACAATGAGCAGTTCTTC
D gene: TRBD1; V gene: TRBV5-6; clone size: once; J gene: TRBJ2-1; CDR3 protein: CASGRDSSYNEQFF; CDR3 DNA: TGTGCCAGCGGCCGGGACAGCTCCTACAATGAGCAGTTCTTC
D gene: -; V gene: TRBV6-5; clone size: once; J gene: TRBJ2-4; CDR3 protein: CASSSGLYIQYF; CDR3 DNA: TGTGCCAGCAGTTCAGGGCTATACATTCAGTACTTC
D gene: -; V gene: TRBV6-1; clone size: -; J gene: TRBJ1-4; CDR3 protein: CASSEMGSLPGDEKLFF; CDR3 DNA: TGTGCCAGCAGTGAAATGGGCAGCCTCCCCGGCGATGAAAAACTGTTTTTT
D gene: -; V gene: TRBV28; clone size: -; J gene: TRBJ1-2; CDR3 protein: CASSFRYSTGYTF; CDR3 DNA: TGTGCCAGCAGTTTTCGGTACAGTACCGGCTACACCTTC
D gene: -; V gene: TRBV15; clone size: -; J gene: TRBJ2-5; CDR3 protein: CATSRYGETQYF; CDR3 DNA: TGTGCCACCAGCAGATACGGGGAGACCCAGTACTTC
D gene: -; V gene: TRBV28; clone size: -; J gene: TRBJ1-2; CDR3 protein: CASGEGREVFYGYTF; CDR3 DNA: TGTGCCAGCGGAGAAGGGAGAGAAGTCTTCTATGGCTACACCTTC
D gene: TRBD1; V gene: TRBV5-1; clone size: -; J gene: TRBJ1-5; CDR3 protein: CASSPGQYSNQPQHF; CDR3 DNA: TGCGCCAGCAGCCCGGGACAGTATAGCAATCAGCCCCAGCATTTT
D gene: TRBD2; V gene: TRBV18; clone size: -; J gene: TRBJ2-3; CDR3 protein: CASSPLVAGTTDTQYF; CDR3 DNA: TGTGCCAGCTCACCATTAGTAGCGGGAACGACAGATACGCAGTATTTT
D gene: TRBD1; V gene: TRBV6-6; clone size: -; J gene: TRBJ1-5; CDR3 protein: CASGGQNNQPQHF; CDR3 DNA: TGTGCCAGCGGGGGACAGAACAACCAGCCCCAGCATTTT
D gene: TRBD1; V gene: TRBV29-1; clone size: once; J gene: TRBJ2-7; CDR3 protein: CSVGDPRGLRAYEQYF; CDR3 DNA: TGCAGCGTTGGGGACCCCAGGGGGCTAAGGGCCTACGAGCAGTACTTC
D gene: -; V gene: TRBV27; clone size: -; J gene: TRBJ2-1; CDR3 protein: CASSLYGVDEQFF; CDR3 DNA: TGTGCCAGCAGTTTATACGGAGTCGATGAGCAGTTCTTC
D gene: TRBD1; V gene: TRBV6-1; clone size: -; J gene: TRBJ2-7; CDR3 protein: CASSEFQVGQGLDEQYF; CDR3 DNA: TGTGCCAGCAGTGAATTCCAAGTGGGACAGGGTCTCGACGAGCAGTACTTC
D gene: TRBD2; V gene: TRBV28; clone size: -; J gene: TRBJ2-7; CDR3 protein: CASSFMLAGVMSEQYF; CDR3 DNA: TGTGCCAGCAGTTTTATGCTAGCGGGAGTTATGAGCGAGCAGTACTTC
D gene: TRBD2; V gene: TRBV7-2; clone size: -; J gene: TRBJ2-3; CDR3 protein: CASSPVRGGPGTDTQYF; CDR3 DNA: TGTGCCAGCAGCCCCGTACGGGGGGGGCCGGGCACAGATACGCAGTATTTT
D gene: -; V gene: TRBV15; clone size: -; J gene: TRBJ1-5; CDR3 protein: CATSRQDQPQHF; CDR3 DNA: TGTGCCACCAGCAGACAGGATCAGCCCCAGCATTTT
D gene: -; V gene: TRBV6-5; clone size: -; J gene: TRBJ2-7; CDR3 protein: CASSWTPGSEAREQYF; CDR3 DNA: TGTGCCAGCAGTTGGACTCCGGGCTCCGAAGCGCGCGAGCAGTACTTC
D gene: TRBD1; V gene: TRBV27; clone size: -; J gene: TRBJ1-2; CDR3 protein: CASSNQGANYGYTF; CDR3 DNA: TGTGCCAGCAGTAACCAGGGGGCTAACTATGGCTACACCTTC
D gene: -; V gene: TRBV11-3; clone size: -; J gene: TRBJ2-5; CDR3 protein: CASSYRVGTQETQYF; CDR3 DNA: TGTGCCAGCAGCTATCGGGTAGGGACTCAAGAGACCCAGTACTTC
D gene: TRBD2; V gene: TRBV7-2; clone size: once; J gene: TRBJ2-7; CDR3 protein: CASSLAGLAGENEQYF; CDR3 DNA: TGTGCCAGCAGCTTAGCGGGACTAGCGGGAGAAAACGAGCAGTACTTC
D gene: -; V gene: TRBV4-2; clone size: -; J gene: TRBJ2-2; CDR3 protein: CASSQEGKGRDPTGELFF; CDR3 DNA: TGTGCCAGCAGCCAAGAAGGGAAGGGCAGGGATCCAACCGGGGAGCTGTTTTTT